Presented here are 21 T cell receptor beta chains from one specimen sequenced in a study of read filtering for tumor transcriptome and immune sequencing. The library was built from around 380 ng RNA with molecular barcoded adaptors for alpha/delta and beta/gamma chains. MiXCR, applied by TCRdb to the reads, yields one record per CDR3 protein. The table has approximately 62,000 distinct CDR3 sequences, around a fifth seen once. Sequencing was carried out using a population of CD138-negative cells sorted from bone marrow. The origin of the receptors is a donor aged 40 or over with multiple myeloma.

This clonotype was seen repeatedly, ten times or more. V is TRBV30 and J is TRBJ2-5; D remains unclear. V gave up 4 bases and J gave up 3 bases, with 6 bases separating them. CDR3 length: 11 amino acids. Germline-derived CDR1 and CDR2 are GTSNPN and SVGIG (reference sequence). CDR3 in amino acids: CAWTGKETQYF. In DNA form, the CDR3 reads TGTGCCTGGACCGGAAAAGAGACCCAGTACTTC.

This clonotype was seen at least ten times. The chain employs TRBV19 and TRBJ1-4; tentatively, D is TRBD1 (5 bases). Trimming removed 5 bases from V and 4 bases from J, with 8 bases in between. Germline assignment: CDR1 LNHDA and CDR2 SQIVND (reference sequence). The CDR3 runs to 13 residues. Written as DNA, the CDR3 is TGTGCCAGTAGTGCCCAGGGTAATGAAAAACTGTTTTTT. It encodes CASSAQGNEKLFF.

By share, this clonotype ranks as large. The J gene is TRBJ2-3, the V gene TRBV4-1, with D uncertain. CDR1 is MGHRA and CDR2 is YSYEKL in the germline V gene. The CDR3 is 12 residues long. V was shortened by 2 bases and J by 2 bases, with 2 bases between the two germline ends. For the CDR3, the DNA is TGCGCCAGCAGCCAATACACAGATACGCAGTATTTT. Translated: CASSQYTDTQYF.

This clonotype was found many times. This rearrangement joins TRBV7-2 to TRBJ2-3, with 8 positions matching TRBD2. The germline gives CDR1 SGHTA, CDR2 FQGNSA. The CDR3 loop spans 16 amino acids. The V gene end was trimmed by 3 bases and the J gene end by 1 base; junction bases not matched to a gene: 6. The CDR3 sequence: CASSFRWREGTDTQYF. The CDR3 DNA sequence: TGTGCCAGCAGCTTCAGGTGGCGGGAGGGCACAGATACGCAGTATTTT.

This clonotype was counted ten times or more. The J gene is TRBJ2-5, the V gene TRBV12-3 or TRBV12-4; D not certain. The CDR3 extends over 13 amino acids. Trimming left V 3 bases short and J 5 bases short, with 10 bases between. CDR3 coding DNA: TGTGCCAGCAGTTTTGCGGAAGGGGAGACCCAGTACTTC. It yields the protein CASSFAEGETQYF.

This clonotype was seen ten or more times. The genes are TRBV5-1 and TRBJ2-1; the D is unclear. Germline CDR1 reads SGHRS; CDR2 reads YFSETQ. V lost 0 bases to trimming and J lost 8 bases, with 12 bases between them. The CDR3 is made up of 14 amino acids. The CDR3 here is CASSLGLVSHEQFF. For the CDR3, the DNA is TGCGCCAGCAGCTTGGGACTTGTTAGCCATGAGCAGTTCTTC.

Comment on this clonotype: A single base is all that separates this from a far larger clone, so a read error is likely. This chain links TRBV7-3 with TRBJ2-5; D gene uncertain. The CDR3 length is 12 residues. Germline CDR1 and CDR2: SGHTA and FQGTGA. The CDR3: CACSFNRETQYF. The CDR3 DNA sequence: TGTGCCTGCAGCTTTAATCGAGAGACCCAGTACTTC.

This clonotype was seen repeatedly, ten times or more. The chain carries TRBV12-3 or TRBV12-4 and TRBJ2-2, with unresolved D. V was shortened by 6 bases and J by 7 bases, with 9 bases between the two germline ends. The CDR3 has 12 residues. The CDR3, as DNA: TGTGCCAGCAGCCCCATACACGGGGAGCTGTTTTTT. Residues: CASSPIHGELFF.

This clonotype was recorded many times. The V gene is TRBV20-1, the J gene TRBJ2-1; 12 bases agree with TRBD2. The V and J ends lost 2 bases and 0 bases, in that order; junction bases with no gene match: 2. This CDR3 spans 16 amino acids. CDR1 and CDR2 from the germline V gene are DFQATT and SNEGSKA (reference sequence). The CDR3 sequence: CSARPLAGGSYNEQFF. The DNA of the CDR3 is TGCAGTGCTAGACCACTAGCGGGAGGCTCCTACAATGAGCAGTTCTTC.

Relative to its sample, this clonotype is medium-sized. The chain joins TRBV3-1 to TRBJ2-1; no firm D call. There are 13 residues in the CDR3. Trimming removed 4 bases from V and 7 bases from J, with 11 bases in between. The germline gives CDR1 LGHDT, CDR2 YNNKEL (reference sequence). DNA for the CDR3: TGTGCCAGCAGCCTGGGCAGAACTAATGAGCAGTTCTTC. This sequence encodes CASSLGRTNEQFF.

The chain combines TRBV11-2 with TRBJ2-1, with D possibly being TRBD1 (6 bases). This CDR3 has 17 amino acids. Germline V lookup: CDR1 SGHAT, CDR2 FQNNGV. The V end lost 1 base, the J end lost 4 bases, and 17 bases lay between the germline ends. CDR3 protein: CASSLVTGFSSYNEQFF. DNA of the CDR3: TGTGCCAGCAGCTTAGTGACAGGATTCTCTTCTTACAATGAGCAGTTCTTC.

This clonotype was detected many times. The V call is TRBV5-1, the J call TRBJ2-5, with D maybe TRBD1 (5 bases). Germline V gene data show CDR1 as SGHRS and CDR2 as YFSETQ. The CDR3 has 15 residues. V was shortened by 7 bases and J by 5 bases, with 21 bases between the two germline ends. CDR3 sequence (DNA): TGCGCCAGCTTCCCATCTACAGGACGACGGGAGACCCAGTACTTC. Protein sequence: CASFPSTGRRETQYF.

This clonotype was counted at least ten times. As DNA, the CDR3 is TGTGCCAGCACCGAAACCGGGGAGCTGTTTTTT. Translation gives CASTETGELFF. The V gene is TRBV11-2, the J gene TRBJ2-2; no clear D. Looked up from germline, CDR1 is SGHAT and CDR2 is FQNNGV. The germline V and J ends were trimmed by 7 bases and 5 bases, with 5 bases remaining between them. The CDR3 has 11 residues.

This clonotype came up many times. The CDR3 reads CASRLVGQLNTEAFF. The CDR3 nucleotides are TGTGCCAGCAGGCTTGTGGGACAGCTGAACACTGAAGCTTTCTTT. The gene calls are TRBV28 and TRBJ1-1; TRBD1 agrees at 7 bases. The CDR3 consists of 15 residues. V gave up 6 bases and J gave up 0 bases; unmatched junction bases: 7. Germline V CDR1 and CDR2: MDHEN, SYDVKM.

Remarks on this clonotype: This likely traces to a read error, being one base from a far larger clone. The DNA for the CDR3 is TGTGCCAGCAGCTTAGCGCGAGGGGCTGGCACTGAAGCTTTCTTT. It is translated as CASSLARGAGTEAFF. The V gene is TRBV7-9, the J gene TRBJ1-1; D might be TRBD1 (5 bases). The CDR3 covers 15 residues. CDR1 SEHNR and CDR2 FQNEAQ come from the germline V gene (reference sequence). V lost 0 bases and J lost 4, with 12 bases in between.

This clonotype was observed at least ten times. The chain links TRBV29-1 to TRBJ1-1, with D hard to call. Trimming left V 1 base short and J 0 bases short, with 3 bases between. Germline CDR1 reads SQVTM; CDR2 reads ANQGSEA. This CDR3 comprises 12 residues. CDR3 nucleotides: TGCAGCGTTGAAGGGGTGAACACTGAAGCTTTCTTT. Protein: CSVEGVNTEAFF.

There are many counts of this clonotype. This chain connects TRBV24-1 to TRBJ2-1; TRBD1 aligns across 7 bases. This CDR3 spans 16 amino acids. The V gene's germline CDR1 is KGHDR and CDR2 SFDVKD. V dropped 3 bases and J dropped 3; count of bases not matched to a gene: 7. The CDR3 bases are TGTGCCACCAGTGATCCTGACAGGGTGAACTACAATGAGCAGTTCTTC. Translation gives CATSDPDRVNYNEQFF.

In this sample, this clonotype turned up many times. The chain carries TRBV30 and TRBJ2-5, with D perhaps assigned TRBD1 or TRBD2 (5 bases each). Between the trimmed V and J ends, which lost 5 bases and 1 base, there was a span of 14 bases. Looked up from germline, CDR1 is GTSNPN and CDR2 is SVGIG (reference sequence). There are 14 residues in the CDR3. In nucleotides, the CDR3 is TGTGCCTGGGGGACGCCTAGGGCCCAAGAGACCCAGTACTTC. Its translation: CAWGTPRAQETQYF.

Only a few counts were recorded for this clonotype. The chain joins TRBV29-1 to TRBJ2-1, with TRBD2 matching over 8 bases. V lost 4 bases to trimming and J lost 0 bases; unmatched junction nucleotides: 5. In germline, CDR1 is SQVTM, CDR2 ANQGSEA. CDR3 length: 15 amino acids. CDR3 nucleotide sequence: TGCAGCGTTGTAACGGGGACTAGCTCCTACAATGAGCAGTTCTTC. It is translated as CSVVTGTSSYNEQFF.

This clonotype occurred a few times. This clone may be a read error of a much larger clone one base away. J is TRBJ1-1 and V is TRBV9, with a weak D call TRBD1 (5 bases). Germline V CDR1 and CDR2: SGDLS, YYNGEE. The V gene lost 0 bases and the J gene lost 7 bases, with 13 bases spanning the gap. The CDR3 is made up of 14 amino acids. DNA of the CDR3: TGTGCCAGCAGCGTAGGGTCAGGGTGGATTGAAGCTTTCTTT. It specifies CASSVGSGWIEAFF.

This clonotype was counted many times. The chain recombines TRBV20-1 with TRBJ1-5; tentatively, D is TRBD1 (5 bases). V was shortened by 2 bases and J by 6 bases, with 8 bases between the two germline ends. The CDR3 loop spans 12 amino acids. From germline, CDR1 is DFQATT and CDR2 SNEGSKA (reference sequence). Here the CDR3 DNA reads TGCAGTGCTAGATCAGGGCCTCAGCCCCAGCATTTT. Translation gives CSARSGPQPQHF.